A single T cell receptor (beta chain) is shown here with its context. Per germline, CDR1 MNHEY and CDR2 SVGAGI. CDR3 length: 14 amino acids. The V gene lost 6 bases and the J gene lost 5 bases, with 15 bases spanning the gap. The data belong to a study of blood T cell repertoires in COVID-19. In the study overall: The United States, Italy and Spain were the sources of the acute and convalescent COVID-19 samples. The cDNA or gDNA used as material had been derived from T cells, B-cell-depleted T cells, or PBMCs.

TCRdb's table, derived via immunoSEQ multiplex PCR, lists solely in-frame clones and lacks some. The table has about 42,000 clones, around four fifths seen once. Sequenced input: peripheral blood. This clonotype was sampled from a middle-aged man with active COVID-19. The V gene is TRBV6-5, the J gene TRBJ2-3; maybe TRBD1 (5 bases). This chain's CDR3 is CASRPYFQGDTQYF. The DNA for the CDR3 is TGTGCCAGCAGACCCTACTTTCAGGGAGATACGCAGTATTTT.